This passage covers 23 T cell receptor beta chains from one sample sequenced in a study of blood T cells in healthy people across ages. A sample-barcoded 5' primer and a J-beta primer mix were used in a second PCR of roughly 6 to 11 cycles. TCRdb reprocessed the 5' RACE reads with MiXCR, giving one entry per CDR3 protein. Of more than 800,000 distinct CDR3 sequences in the sample, 29% were seen once. Sequences were obtained from blood. The source is a woman aged 80 or over in good health.

This clonotype appeared many times. The V gene is TRBV12-3 or TRBV12-4, the J gene TRBJ1-1, with D perhaps TRBD1 (6 bases). The CDR3 is made up of 13 amino acids. Trimming cost V 5 bases and J 3 bases, with 10 bases left between them. In DNA form, the CDR3 reads TGTGCCAGCAGTAAACAGGGTTACACTGAAGCTTTCTTT. This gives the protein CASSKQGYTEAFF.

In this sample, this clonotype turned up many times. V gene TRBV12-3 or TRBV12-4 combines with J gene TRBJ2-5, with D perhaps TRBD1 or TRBD2 (5 bases each). CDR3 length: 14 residues. The V gene lost 5 bases and the J gene lost 4 bases, with 14 bases spanning the gap. The CDR3 nucleotides read TGTGCCAGCAGTGGGACCCCCGGCGGAGAGACCCAGTACTTC. This gives the protein CASSGTPGGETQYF.

Points on this clonotype: It may be a read error: a sequence one base away is much more abundant. The rearrangement uses TRBV12-3 or TRBV12-4 and TRBJ1-6; 7 positions match TRBD1. The CDR3 spans 13 residues. The CDR3 region has the DNA TGTGCCAGCAGTATGCTACAGGGGACTCCCCCCCACTTT. Its translation: CASSMLQGTPPHF.

This clonotype was seen many times. The V call is TRBV7-2, the J call TRBJ1-5; no clear D. The germline V gene encodes CDR1 SGHTA and CDR2 FQGNSA. V lost 7 bases to trimming and J lost 7 bases, with 14 bases between them. The CDR3 sequence is 13 residues long. The CDR3: CASTEGVVQPQHF. In DNA, the CDR3 is TGTGCCAGCACCGAGGGAGTTGTGCAGCCCCAGCATTTT.

This sequence joins TRBV3-1 and TRBJ1-2, with a weak D call TRBD1 (5 bases). Germline V CDR1 and CDR2: LGHDT, YNNKEL (reference sequence). This CDR3 contains 15 residues. V lost 0 bases and J lost 4, with 12 bases in between. CDR3 sequence reads: CASSQDFQGGYGYTF. DNA for the CDR3: TGTGCCAGCAGCCAAGATTTCCAGGGAGGCTATGGCTACACCTTC. The complete variable domain, with remaining parts taken from reference TRBV3-1 and TRBJ1-2, reads DTAVSQTPKYLVTQMGNDKSIKCEQNLGHDTMYWYKQDSKKFLKIMFSYNNKELIINETVPNRFSPKSPDKAHLNLHINSLELGDSAVYFCASSQDFQGGYGYTFGSGTRLTVV.

This clonotype was counted many times. The J gene is TRBJ2-3, the V gene TRBV5-1; maybe TRBD2 (6 bases). There are 15 residues in the CDR3. Germline CDR1 and CDR2: SGHRS and YFSETQ. V lost 5 bases and J 1 base, leaving 14 bases between the germline ends. The CDR3 spells CASRLTRKGTDTQYF. CDR3 DNA sequence: TGCGCCAGCAGGCTGACTAGGAAGGGCACAGATACGCAGTATTTT.

This clonotype was counted at least ten times. The V and J genes are TRBV9 and TRBJ2-1; no clear D gene. Germline CDR1 reads SGDLS; CDR2 reads YYNGEE. CDR3 length: 15 amino acids. V was cut by 2 bases and J by 0 bases, with 9 bases left in between. The CDR3, as DNA: TGTGCCAGCAGCGTTGATTTAAGCTCCTACAATGAGCAGTTCTTC. It translates to CASSVDLSSYNEQFF.

CDR3 nucleotides: TGTGCCAGCAGTCAGGGCCTTGCCGGGAACACTGAAGCTTTCTTT. Its protein is CASSQGLAGNTEAFF. The rearrangement uses TRBV12-3 or TRBV12-4 and TRBJ1-1; a possible D gene is TRBD1 (5 bases). CDR3 length equals 15 residues. Trimming cost V 5 bases and J 1 base, with 14 bases left between them.

This clonotype was counted only a few times. This chain connects TRBV7-2 to TRBJ1-2, with TRBD1 matching over 12 bases. Germline CDR1 is SGHTA and CDR2 is FQGNSA. Trimming removed 6 bases from V and 8 bases from J; junction bases left unmatched: 7. This CDR3 is built from 14 residues. DNA of the CDR3: TGTGCCAGCAGGGGGACAGGGGGCTTTGGGGGCTACACCTTC. Encoded protein: CASRGTGGFGGYTF.

This clonotype came up many times. V usage is TRBV27 and J usage is TRBJ1-2, with 7 bases aligning to TRBD1. The J segment lost 0 bases and the V segment lost 3 bases, leaving 7 bases of the junction unmatched. Per germline, CDR1 MNHEY and CDR2 SMNVEV (reference sequence). This CDR3 is built from 16 residues. The CDR3 DNA follows: TGTGCCAGCAGTTTCGCTTACAGGGGACCTAACTATGGCTACACCTTC. It encodes CASSFAYRGPNYGYTF.

The chain employs TRBV4-1 and TRBJ1-2, with D perhaps TRBD1 (5 bases). Germline V lookup: CDR1 MGHRA, CDR2 YSYEKL. The V end lost 1 base, the J end lost 8 bases, and 14 bases lay between the germline ends. The CDR3 is made up of 14 amino acids. CDR3 region: CASSQVSGPEGYTF. CDR3 sequence (DNA): TGCGCCAGCAGCCAAGTGTCAGGGCCGGAGGGCTACACCTTC.

J is TRBJ2-1 and V is TRBV7-2; unclear D gene. Trimming removed 10 bases at V and 13 bases at J, with 23 bases between. Germline CDR1 SGHTA, CDR2 FQGNSA. This CDR3 has 13 residues. The CDR3 coding sequence is TGTGCCAACAAGTTGCAGATAGGAGAGACCCAGTTCTTC. This codes for CANKLQIGETQFF.

This clonotype occurred many times. This chain's CDR3 is CASSRTIETQYF. CDR3 in DNA: TGTGCCAGCAGCCGGACAATAGAGACCCAGTACTTC. The chain links TRBV11-3 to TRBJ2-5; possible D gene TRBD1, 5 bases. Trimming pared 5 bases from V and 4 bases from J, leaving 8 bases between. Germline V gives CDR1 SGHNT, CDR2 YENEEA. The CDR3 is 12 residues long.

This clonotype was detected many times. The chain uses TRBV7-2 and TRBJ2-7; the D is unclear. The ends were cut back, 2 bases at V and 0 bases at J, with 11 bases in the middle. CDR1 and CDR2 (germline): SGHTA, FQGNSA. The CDR3 is 15 amino acids. The CDR3 region is CASSLRFPGSYEQYF. The CDR3 DNA follows: TGTGCCAGCAGCTTAAGGTTCCCAGGCTCCTACGAGCAGTACTTC.

The chain has TRBV15 and TRBJ1-1; D may be TRBD1 (6 bases). The CDR3 is 14 amino acids. Trimming took 1 base from V and 5 from J, leaving 11 bases between them. Germline V gene lookup returns CDR1 LNHNV and CDR2 YYDKDF (reference sequence). CDR3 in DNA: TGTGCCACCAGCAGAGGTCCAGGGGTGACTGAAGCTTTCTTT. Translation gives CATSRGPGVTEAFF.

The chain employs TRBV19 and TRBJ2-3, with D tentatively TRBD1 (6 bases). Germline assignment: CDR1 LNHDA and CDR2 SQIVND (reference sequence). The CDR3 is 13 amino acids. Trimming took off 5 bases at V and 8 bases at J, with 14 bases between the two ends. CDR3 nucleotides: TGTGCCAGTAGTTTCCGGACAGACCGTACGCAGTATTTT. This sequence encodes CASSFRTDRTQYF.

The table lists this clonotype with many counts. This rearrangement joins TRBV6-5 to TRBJ2-7; D ambiguous. Trimming took 9 bases from V and 4 from J, leaving 13 bases between them. This CDR3 comprises 12 residues. CDR1 and CDR2 (germline): MNHEY, SVGAGI. The CDR3 protein is CASRPRGYEQYF. CDR3 sequence (DNA): TGTGCCAGTAGACCTCGAGGATACGAGCAGTACTTC.

The J gene is TRBJ1-5, the V gene TRBV21-1; TRBD1, the table's D call, was not compared with the DNA. TRBV21-1 is described as a pseudogene. The CDR3 loop spans 12 amino acids. Here the CDR3 reads CASSKTEAAQHF. Written as DNA, the CDR3 is TGTGCCAGCAGCAAGACAGAAGCGGCCCAGCATTTT.

As concerns this clonotype: A much larger clone sits a single nucleotide away, making a read error possible. V usage is TRBV12-3 or TRBV12-4 and J usage is TRBJ2-3; the D gene is possibly TRBD1 (5 bases). CDR3 length equals 15 residues. This CDR3 is CASSFIPGRADAQYF. The CDR3 DNA is TGTGCCAGCAGTTTTATCCCAGGGCGCGCAGATGCGCAGTATTTT.

This clonotype was counted many times. This chain connects TRBV12-3 or TRBV12-4 to TRBJ1-5; 8 nucleotides line up with TRBD1. Losses at the gene ends were 1 base for V and 6 bases for J; bases not matched to a gene: 8. The CDR3 totals 16 residues. As DNA, the CDR3 is TGTGCCAGCAGTTTAGGCCTGGACAGGGTCCCTCAGCCCCAGCATTTT. Its protein product is CASSLGLDRVPQPQHF.

Notes on this clonotype: Just one base apart from a much larger clone, this may be a read error. This CDR3 is CASSSGQRRTYNKQFF. For the CDR3, the DNA is TGTGCCAGCAGTTCGGGGCAGCGGAGAACCTACAATAAGCAGTTCTTC. The chain has TRBV28 and TRBJ2-1; the D gene could be TRBD1 or TRBD2 (5 bases each). This CDR3 comprises 16 residues. Germline V lookup: CDR1 MDHEN, CDR2 SYDVKM. Supplemented by reference TRBV28 and TRBJ2-1, the full variable domain reads DVKVTQSSRYLVKRTGEKVFLECVQDMDHENMFWYRQDPGLGLRLIYFSYDVKMKEKGDIPEGYSVSREKKERFSLILESASTNQTSMYLCASSSGQRRTYNKQFFGPGTRLTVL.

This clonotype was seen a handful of times. The chain employs TRBV20-1 and TRBJ2-3, with 8 nucleotides matching TRBD2. The V and J ends lost 6 bases and 0 bases, in that order; junction bases with no gene match: 11. Germline assignment: CDR1 DFQATT and CDR2 SNEGSKA (reference sequence). The CDR3 runs 16 residues. The CDR3 coding sequence is TGCAGTGCGACGGGGACTAGTCCAACTAGCACAGATACGCAGTATTTT. It is translated as CSATGTSPTSTDTQYF.

This clonotype was seen ten or more times. V is TRBV12-3 or TRBV12-4 and J is TRBJ2-3; D could derive from TRBD1 or TRBD2 (5 bases each). Trimming removed 6 bases from V and 8 bases from J, with 15 bases in between. The CDR3 totals 13 residues. As DNA, the CDR3 is TGTGCCAGCAGCTACTACTTTGGGGGTACGCAGTATTTT. Translating gives CASSYYFGGTQYF.